Shown below are 17 T cell receptor beta chains from a single sample sequenced in a study of blood T cell repertoires in COVID-19. TCRdb's table, derived via immunoSEQ multiplex PCR, lists solely in-frame clones and lacks some. The data contain some 240,000 clones, roughly 88% of them singletons. The sample was PBMCs or T cells enriched from blood (not recorded which). The receptors were gathered from a woman between 35 and 50 years old who had been exposed to COVID-19.

This rearrangement joins TRBV28 to TRBJ1-6, with 12 bases lining up with TRBD1. Per germline, CDR1 MDHEN and CDR2 SYDVKM. Trimming at V came to 6 bases and at J to 8 bases, leaving 17 bases not matched to a gene. The CDR3 sequence is 19 residues long. CDR3 in amino acids: CASRNAGQGAYLVYSPLHF. Here the CDR3 DNA reads TGTGCCAGCAGAAACGCGGGACAGGGGGCCTATCTCGTGTATTCACCCCTCCACTTT.

This chain connects TRBV24-1 to TRBJ1-5; 9 bases align to TRBD1. V lost 4 bases to trimming and J lost 4 bases; unmatched junction nucleotides: 7. The CDR3 contains 16 residues. Germline-derived CDR1 and CDR2 are KGHDR and SFDVKD. CDR3: CATSDPRQGGNQPQHF. CDR3 sequence (DNA): TGTGCCACCAGTGACCCAAGACAGGGGGGGAATCAGCCCCAGCATTTT.

This chain uses TRBV3-1 (or the pseudogene TRBV3-2) with TRBJ1-2; TRBD1 aligns across 8 bases. The CDR3 is made up of 16 amino acids. Per germline, CDR1 LGHDT and CDR2 YNNKEL (reference sequence). V lost 1 base and J lost 7; bases outside the gene matches: 11. In DNA form, the CDR3 reads TGTGCCAGCAGCCAAGGGCCCGGGACAGGCGGAGGTGGCTACACCTTC. Its translation is CASSQGPGTGGGGYTF.

This chain links TRBV6-2 or TRBV6-3 with TRBJ1-2; possible D gene TRBD1, 6 bases. CDR1 MNHEY and CDR2 SVGEGT come from the germline V gene. Between the trimmed V and J ends, which lost 5 bases and 7 bases, there was a span of 11 bases. The CDR3 loop spans 12 amino acids. In nucleotides, the CDR3 is TGTGCCAGCAGTCAGGGGATGGTTGGCTACACCTTC. Protein sequence: CASSQGMVGYTF.

The chain employs TRBV28 and TRBJ1-3; tentative D call: TRBD1 (6 bases). This CDR3 has 17 amino acids. V lost 6 bases and J lost 0, with 18 bases in between. Germline CDR1 is MDHEN and CDR2 is SYDVKM. The CDR3 DNA follows: TGTGCCAGCAGCTTTAGACAGGCTGCGTTCTCTGGAAACACCATATATTTT. Translation: CASSFRQAAFSGNTIYF.

The chain couples TRBV28 to TRBJ2-3; no firm D call. Germline CDR1 reads MDHEN; CDR2 reads SYDVKM. V dropped 7 bases and J dropped 2 bases, with 19 bases sitting between them. The CDR3 runs 16 residues. The DNA for the CDR3 is TGTGCCAGCACCCCCCCCATCGGAGCTCCCACAGATACGCAGTATTTT. It yields the protein CASTPPIGAPTDTQYF.

The CDR3 DNA reads TGTGCCAGTACCCCCGGGGGTTTCTTTAATTCACCCCTCCACTTT. Amino acids: CASTPGGFFNSPLHF. The chain has TRBV19 and TRBJ1-6; the D gene is possibly TRBD1 (5 bases). The CDR3 extends over 15 amino acids. Trimming pared 7 bases from V and 6 bases from J, leaving 16 bases between. CDR1 LNHDA and CDR2 SQIVND come from the germline V gene (reference sequence).

The chain is built from TRBV4-3 and TRBJ2-7; 7 bases align to TRBD1. The J segment lost 4 bases and the V segment lost 0 bases, leaving 6 bases of the junction unmatched. In germline, CDR1 is LGHNA, CDR2 YSLEER. CDR3 length equals 15 residues. CDR3 bases: TGCGCCAGCAGCCAAGATAAGGGGGCGCGGTACGAGCAGTACTTC. Translated: CASSQDKGARYEQYF.

CDR3 in DNA: TGTGCCAGCAGGGGCTCAATGAATGGTGAGCAGTTCTTC. The encoded protein is CASRGSMNGEQFF. This sequence joins TRBV27 and TRBJ2-1; D not certain. This CDR3 contains 13 residues. The V and J ends lost 6 bases and 9 bases respectively, with 15 bases between them. Germline V gene lookup returns CDR1 MNHEY and CDR2 SMNVEV (reference sequence).

CDR3 DNA sequence: TGCGCCAGCAGCCAGGAGGGAGGGCGGGATGGCTACACCTTC. Translation gives CASSQEGGRDGYTF. This chain connects TRBV5-1 to TRBJ1-2, with D hard to call. This CDR3 is 14 amino acids long. Germline CDR1 and CDR2: SGHRS and YFSETQ. V lost 4 bases, J lost 6 bases, and 16 bases lay in between.

J is TRBJ2-1 and V is TRBV6-4; D unresolved. Germline CDR1 reads MRHNA; CDR2 reads SNTAGT. This CDR3 contains 12 residues. V was pared by 4 bases and J by 8 bases, with 9 bases between. CDR3 loop: CASSANFDEQFF. DNA for the CDR3: TGTGCCAGCAGTGCCAACTTTGATGAGCAGTTCTTC.

The chain recombines TRBV3-1 (or the pseudogene TRBV3-2) with TRBJ2-2, with a possible D match to TRBD2 (5 bases). The germline V gene has CDR1 LGHDT and CDR2 YNNKEL (reference sequence). V dropped 6 bases and J dropped 5 bases, with 10 bases sitting between them. There are 13 residues in the CDR3. For the CDR3, the DNA is TGTGCCAGCAGACCTCTAGCTACCGGGGAGCTGTTTTTT. Its protein product is CASRPLATGELFF.

V and J are TRBV4-3 and TRBJ1-1; tentative D call: TRBD1 (6 bases). CDR3 size: 17 residues. Trimming removed 4 bases from V and 4 bases from J, with 22 bases in between. Germline V gene lookup returns CDR1 LGHNA and CDR2 YSLEER. In DNA form, the CDR3 reads TGCGCCAGCAGCCCTCAATCAGGGGTAATGGGGCGCACTGAAGCTTTCTTT. This sequence encodes CASSPQSGVMGRTEAFF.

Comment on this clone: Other DNA sequences in the same sample also yield this CDR3. The chain employs TRBV28 and TRBJ1-5; perhaps TRBD1 as D (6 bases). Germline V CDR1 and CDR2: MDHEN, SYDVKM. The CDR3 totals 14 residues. Between the trimmed V and J ends, which lost 7 bases and 3 bases, there was a span of 13 bases. CDR3 region: CASTLRGFNQPQHF. The DNA for the CDR3 is TGTGCCAGCACCCTCAGGGGATTCAATCAGCCCCAGCATTTT.

This clone was seen a few times. The chain carries TRBV19 and TRBJ1-2; no firm D call. Deletions cut 6 bases from V and 2 bases from J, with 10 bases between. The CDR3 consists of 13 residues. Germline V gene data show CDR1 as LNHDA and CDR2 as SQIVND (reference sequence). CDR3: CASSSGENYGYTF. The DNA of the CDR3 is TGTGCCAGTAGCTCCGGGGAAAACTATGGCTACACCTTC.

The chain couples TRBV30 to TRBJ1-5; TRBD1 matches 9 bases. Germline values: CDR1 GTSNPN, CDR2 SVGIG (reference sequence). V shed 0 bases and J 6 bases; nucleotides not matched to a gene: 6. The CDR3 is 15 amino acids. This CDR3 is CAWSVPGQGVQPQHF. CDR3 sequence (DNA): TGTGCCTGGAGTGTACCGGGACAGGGCGTTCAGCCCCAGCATTTT.

This rearrangement joins TRBV5-1 to TRBJ1-2, with unresolved D. CDR3 size: 12 residues. Trimming left V 3 bases short and J 5 bases short, with 8 bases between. From germline, CDR1 is SGHRS and CDR2 YFSETQ. The CDR3 region is CASSSSGYGYTF. The CDR3 DNA reads as TGCGCCAGCAGCTCCAGCGGATATGGCTACACCTTC.